Listed below are T cell receptor beta chains from one sample, sequenced in a study of cytomegalovirus exposure and HLA in healthy donors. Profiling relied on immunoSEQ multiplex PCR, and the TCRdb table lists in-frame clones only, not all of them. The sample yields some 100,000 clones, 88% seen once. The specimen was PBMCs. These receptors were collected from a man between 18 and 35 years old in good health and CMV-seropositive. The CDR3 runs from the conserved cysteine through the conserved F or W. A D gene is named only where the DNA matches it firmly. Clone size is shown for a subset of rows, as once, few, many or a class of expanded clone.

V gene	clone size	J gene	D gene	CDR3 DNA	CDR3 protein
TRBV5-4	few	TRBJ1-2	-	TGTGCCAGCAGTCCAGACAGGAACTATGGCTACACCTTC	CASSPDRNYGYTF
TRBV25-1	-	TRBJ2-5	TRBD1	TGTGCCAGCAGCAGGGGGCGCAGAGAGACCCAGTACTTC	CASSRGRRETQYF
TRBV14	-	TRBJ1-4	-	TGTGCCAGCAGCCTCAGGTCCGGGGAACGGGAAAAACTGTTTTTT	CASSLRSGEREKLFF
TRBV5-4	-	TRBJ1-1	TRBD1	TGTGCCAGCAGCCGACAGGGCGGGACTGAAGCTTTCTTT	CASSRQGGTEAFF
TRBV5-1	-	TRBJ1-2	TRBD1	TGCGCCAGCAGCCCAGTCGGGACAGACTATGGCTACACCTTC	CASSPVGTDYGYTF
TRBV4-2	-	TRBJ1-3	-	TGTGCCAGCAGCCAAGAACCCGCTCGTGAGCCCTCTGGAAACACCATATATTTT	CASSQEPAREPSGNTIYF
TRBV27	few	TRBJ1-5	-	TGTGCCAGTTCAGGGGACCAAAGCAATCAGCCCCAGCATTTT	CASSGDQSNQPQHF
TRBV20-1	-	TRBJ2-7	-	TGCAGTGCTCCCGGGATCTACGAGCAGTACTTC	CSAPGIYEQYF
TRBV6-5	-	TRBJ1-1	-	TGTGCCAGCGCCTTCCCAGGACAGATCACTGAAGCTTTCTTT	CASAFPGQITEAFF
TRBV7-6	-	TRBJ2-3	TRBD2	TGTGCCAGCAGGAAAAGCGGGGGGAACACAGATACGCAGTATTTT	CASRKSGGNTDTQYF
TRBV12-5	-	TRBJ2-7	TRBD1	TGTGCTAGTGGCTGGACAGGGGGCTACGAGCAGTACTTC	CASGWTGGYEQYF
TRBV6-4	-	TRBJ1-1	TRBD1	TGTGCCAGCAGTGCCGGGACAGGGGGCACTGAAGCTTTCTTT	CASSAGTGGTEAFF
TRBV18	-	TRBJ2-2	-	TGTGCCAGCTCACCATCCCCGTCGAACACCGGGGAGCTGTTTTTT	CASSPSPSNTGELFF
TRBV7-7	-	TRBJ2-5	-	TGTGCCAGCAGCACCGACAGGTCCGAGACCCAGTACTTC	CASSTDRSETQYF
TRBV27	-	TRBJ2-3	-	TGTGCCAGCAGTGTCAGGGCCGGCACAGATACGCAGTATTTT	CASSVRAGTDTQYF
TRBV27	-	TRBJ2-2	TRBD1	TGTGCCAGCAGTTTATCTGGGACAGGGAGCGGGGAGCTGTTTTTT	CASSLSGTGSGELFF
TRBV2	few	TRBJ1-1	-	TGTGCCAGCAGGGGGACACAGAACACTGAAGCTTTCTTT	CASRGTQNTEAFF
TRBV10-2	-	TRBJ1-2	-	TGCGCCAGCAGTCCAGGGGAAGGGGGTGGCTACACCTTC	CASSPGEGGGYTF
TRBV5-1	-	TRBJ1-5	TRBD1	TGCGCCAGCAGCCGGGACAGTAATCAGCCCCAGCATTTT	CASSRDSNQPQHF
TRBV28	-	TRBJ1-4	-	TGTGCCGGCGCCCGAGGGCTTAATGAAAAACTGTTTTTT	CAGARGLNEKLFF
TRBV5-1	-	TRBJ2-5	TRBD2	TGCGCCAGCAGCTTGTTACTAGCGGAAGAGACCCAGTACTTC	CASSLLLAEETQYF
TRBV29-1	-	TRBJ2-1	-	TGCAGCGTCGAAGAGACGGGTCGCTCCTACAATGAGCAGTTCTTC	CSVEETGRSYNEQFF